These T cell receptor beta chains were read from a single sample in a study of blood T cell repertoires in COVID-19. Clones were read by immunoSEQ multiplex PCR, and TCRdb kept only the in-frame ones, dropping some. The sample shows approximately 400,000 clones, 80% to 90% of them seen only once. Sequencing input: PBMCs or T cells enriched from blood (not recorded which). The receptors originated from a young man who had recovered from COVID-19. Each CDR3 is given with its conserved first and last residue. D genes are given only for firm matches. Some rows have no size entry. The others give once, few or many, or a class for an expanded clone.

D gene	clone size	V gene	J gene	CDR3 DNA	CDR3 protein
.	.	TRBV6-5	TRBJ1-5	TGTGCCAGCAGCGTGACAGGAATCAATCAGCCCCAGCATTTT	CASSVTGINQPQHF
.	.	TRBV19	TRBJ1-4	TGTGCCAGTAGTATTACGGGGGGAGGACTGTTTTTT	CASSITGGGLFF
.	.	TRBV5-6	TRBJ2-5	TGTGCCAGCAGCCCTAACATAGACAGGCAAGAGACCCAGTACTTC	CASSPNIDRQETQYF
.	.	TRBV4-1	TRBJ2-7	TGCGCCAGCAGCCAAACGCAGGGGCTCACCCACGAGCAGTACTTC	CASSQTQGLTHEQYF
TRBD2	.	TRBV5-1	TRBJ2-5	TGCGCCACCGGCAGGGGCGGGACTAGCGAAGAGACCCAGTACTTC	CATGRGGTSEETQYF
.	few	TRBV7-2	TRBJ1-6	TGTGCCAGCAGCTTAGCGGGCACTCAAAATTCACCCCTCCACTTT	CASSLAGTQNSPLHF
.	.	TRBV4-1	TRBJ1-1	TGCGCCAGCAGCCACGGGGGAATTCAGCAAGGGAGGGCTGAAGCTTTCTTT	CASSHGGIQQGRAEAFF
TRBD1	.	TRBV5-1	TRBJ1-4	TGCGCCAGCAGCTTGGAGGGGGCGTTTGCAACTAATGAAAAACTGTTTTTT	CASSLEGAFATNEKLFF
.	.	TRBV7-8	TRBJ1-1	TGTGCCAGCAGCCCACGCCGGGTGGTTGAAGCTTTCTTT	CASSPRRVVEAFF
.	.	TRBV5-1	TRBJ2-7	TGCGCCAGCAGGGCTCCGGGACACTTCTACGAGCAGTACTTC	CASRAPGHFYEQYF
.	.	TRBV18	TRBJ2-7	TGTGCCAGCTCAGTGGGGCTCGGGGGCGAGCAGTACTTC	CASSVGLGGEQYF
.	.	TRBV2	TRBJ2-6	TGTGCCAGCACCCACAGGGATGGGGCCAACGTCCTGACTTTC	CASTHRDGANVLTF
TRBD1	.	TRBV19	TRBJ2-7	TGTGCCAGTAGTGAACGGGGACAGTTCTCCGAGCAGTACTTC	CASSERGQFSEQYF
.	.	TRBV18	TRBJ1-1	TGTGCCAGCTCAGTCACAGCAGGTGAAATGAACACTGAAGCTTTCTTT	CASSVTAGEMNTEAFF
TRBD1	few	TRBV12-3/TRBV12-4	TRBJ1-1	TGTGCCAGCAGGGACAGGGACGCTGAAGCTTTCTTT	CASRDRDAEAFF
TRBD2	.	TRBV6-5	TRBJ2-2	TGTGCCAGCGCGGGAGACACCGGGGAGCTGTTTTTT	CASAGDTGELFF
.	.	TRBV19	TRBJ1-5	TGTGCCAGTAGTCGTTCGGGGGTGCCCCAGCATTTT	CASSRSGVPQHF
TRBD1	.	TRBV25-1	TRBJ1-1	TGTGCCAGCAGCCCCTTGGACAGGATGAACACTGAAGCTTTCTTT	CASSPLDRMNTEAFF
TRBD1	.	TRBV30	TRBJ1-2	TGTGCCTCGGACAGGGGAGGCGGCTACACCTTC	CASDRGGGYTF
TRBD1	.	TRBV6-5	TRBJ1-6	TGTGCCAGCCGGGACAGGGCCTCCCCCCTCCACTTT	CASRDRASPLHF
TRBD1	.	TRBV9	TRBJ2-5	TGTGCCAGCAGCGCCCCGGACAGGGCCGAGACCCAGTACTTC	CASSAPDRAETQYF
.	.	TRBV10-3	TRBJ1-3	TGTGCCATCAGTGAAATCTCTAGAAACACCATATATTTT	CAISEISRNTIYF
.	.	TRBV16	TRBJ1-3	TGTGCCAGCAGTTCCCACTCGTCTGGAAACACCATATATTTT	CASSSHSSGNTIYF
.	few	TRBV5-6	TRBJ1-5	TGTGCCAGCAGCTCTCAGGCCTGGGGGGGCAATCAGCCCCAGCATTTT	CASSSQAWGGNQPQHF
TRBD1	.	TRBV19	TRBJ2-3	TGTGCCAGTACCACTAACAGGGGGCGAGGACCAGATACGCAGTATTTT	CASTTNRGRGPDTQYF
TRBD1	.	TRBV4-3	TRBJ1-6	TGCGCCAGCAGCCAAGAACGACAGGGGGTTGGGAATTCACCCCTCCACTTT	CASSQERQGVGNSPLHF
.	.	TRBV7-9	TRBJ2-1	TGTGCCAGCAGCTTCAACAATGAGCAGTTCTTC	CASSFNNEQFF
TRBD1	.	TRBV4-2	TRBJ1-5	TGTGCCAGCAGCCAAGAGGGACAGATTAATCAGCCCCAGCATTTT	CASSQEGQINQPQHF
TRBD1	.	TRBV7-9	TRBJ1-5	TGTGCCAGCAGCTCGGGACAGGGGGACAATCAGCCCCAGCATTTT	CASSSGQGDNQPQHF
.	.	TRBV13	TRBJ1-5	TGTGCCAGCAGCTTAGGGACAGCAAGCAATCAGCCCCAGCATTTT	CASSLGTASNQPQHF
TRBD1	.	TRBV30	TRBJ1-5	TGTGCCTGGGGTGGACAGGGGGTCGGGCCCCAGCATTTT	CAWGGQGVGPQHF
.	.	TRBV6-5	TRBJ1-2	TGTGCCAGCAGGGCGGACAGACTGTATGGCTACACCTTC	CASRADRLYGYTF
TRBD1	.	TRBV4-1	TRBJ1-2	TGCGCCAGCAGCCCGGCTCTGACAGGGGCTAACTATGGCTACACCTTC	CASSPALTGANYGYTF
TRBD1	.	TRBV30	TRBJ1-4	TGTGCCTGGAGTAGGACAGGGAAGGGTGAAAAACTGTTTTTT	CAWSRTGKGEKLFF
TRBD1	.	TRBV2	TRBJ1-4	TGTGCCAGCAGGGGGGGACAGGGCGAAAAACTGTTTTTT	CASRGGQGEKLFF
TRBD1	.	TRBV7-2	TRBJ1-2	TGTGCCAGCAGCTTAGTGGAGGGGGCGGGCTATGGCTACACCTTC	CASSLVEGAGYGYTF
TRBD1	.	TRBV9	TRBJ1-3	TGTGCCAGCAGCGTCTCGGGACAGGGAAAAGGAAACACCATATATTTT	CASSVSGQGKGNTIYF
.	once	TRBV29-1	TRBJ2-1	TGCAGCGTTCGAGGGTTCTATGAGCAGTTCTTC	CSVRGFYEQFF
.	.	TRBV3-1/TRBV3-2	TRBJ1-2	TGTGCCAGCAGCCAAGCGGGGGAGGGCGGTGGCTACACCTTC	CASSQAGEGGGYTF
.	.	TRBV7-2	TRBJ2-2	TGTGCCAGCAGCTTCCGAGTTAACGGGGAGCTGTTTTTT	CASSFRVNGELFF
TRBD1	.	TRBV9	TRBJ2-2	TGTGCCAGCAGCGGAGTGAGGGGGCTCGACACCGGGGAGCTGTTTTTT	CASSGVRGLDTGELFF
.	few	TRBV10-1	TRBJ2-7	TGCGCCAGCAGTGACCTCTCCTACGAGCAGTACTTC	CASSDLSYEQYF
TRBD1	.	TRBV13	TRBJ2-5	TGTGCCAGCAGCCCTCGAGGGGGCGGCGAGACCCAGTACTTC	CASSPRGGGETQYF
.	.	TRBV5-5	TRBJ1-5	TGTGCCAGCAGCTTGACTGACACCAATCAGCCCCAGCATTTT	CASSLTDTNQPQHF
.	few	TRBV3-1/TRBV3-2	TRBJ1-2	TGTGCCAGCAGCCGGAACGTCGGGGTTGGCTATGGCTACACCTTC	CASSRNVGVGYGYTF
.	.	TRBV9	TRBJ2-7	TGTGCCAGCAGCGTAGGATGGGAGTCCCCCTACGAGCAGTACTTC	CASSVGWESPYEQYF
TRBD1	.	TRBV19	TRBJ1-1	TGTGCCACTAGCCCTAGGGGGCGCGGGGTTGAAGCTTTCTTT	CATSPRGRGVEAFF
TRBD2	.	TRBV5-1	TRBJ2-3	TGCGCCAGCACGCCCCCAACTAGCGGGGTGTCAGATACGCAGTATTTT	CASTPPTSGVSDTQYF
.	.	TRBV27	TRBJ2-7	TGTGCCAGCAGTTTTAAGGTAGGGGCTTACGAGCAGTACTTC	CASSFKVGAYEQYF
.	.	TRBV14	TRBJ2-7	TGTGCCAGCAGCCTCAGGGGTGGGGGCGAGCAGTACTTC	CASSLRGGGEQYF
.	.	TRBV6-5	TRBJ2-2	TGTGCCAGCAGGGGCGCAGGGATCAAGACCGGGGAGCTGTTTTTT	CASRGAGIKTGELFF
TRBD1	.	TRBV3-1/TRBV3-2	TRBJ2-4	TGTGCCAGCAGCCAAGGTACAGGGGGCATTCAGTACTTC	CASSQGTGGIQYF